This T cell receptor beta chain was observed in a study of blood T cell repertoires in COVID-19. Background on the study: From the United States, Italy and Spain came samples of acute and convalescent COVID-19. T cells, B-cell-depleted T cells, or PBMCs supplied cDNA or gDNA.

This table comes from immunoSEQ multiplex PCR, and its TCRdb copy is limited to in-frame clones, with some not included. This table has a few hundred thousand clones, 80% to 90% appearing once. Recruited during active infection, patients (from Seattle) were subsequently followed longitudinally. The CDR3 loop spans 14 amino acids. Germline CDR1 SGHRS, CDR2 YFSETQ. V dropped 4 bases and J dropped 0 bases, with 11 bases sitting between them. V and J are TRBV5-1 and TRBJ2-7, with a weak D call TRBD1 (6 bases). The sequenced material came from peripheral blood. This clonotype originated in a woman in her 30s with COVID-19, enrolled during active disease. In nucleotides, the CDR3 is TGCGCCAGCAGCGCCGGACAGAGCTCCTACGAGCAGTACTTC. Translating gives CASSAGQSSYEQYF.